Listed here is a single T cell receptor beta chain. This CDR3 has 15 residues. V was shortened by 3 bases and J by 2 bases, with 11 bases between the two germline ends. CDR1 is SGHRS, CDR2 YFSETQ, per germline. This entry is derived from a study of T-cell memory formation after mild COVID-19. Via MiXCR, TCRdb re-called the 5' RACE reads, giving one row per CDR3 protein. This sample carries about 250,000 distinct CDR3 sequences, approximately 15% of them seen once, and the ten largest clones take less than 2.5%. Sequenced material: PBMCs or a T cell subset sorted from them (not recorded which). This chain joins TRBV5-1 and TRBJ1-4; D gene unclear. The sequence was obtained from an adult woman who had mild COVID-19 (a few samples of this study predate the infection). Cell type and time point are not known. The CDR3 nucleotides are TGCGCCAGCAGCTACCGGACTTCTACTAATGAAAAACTGTTTTTT. It specifies CASSYRTSTNEKLFF.